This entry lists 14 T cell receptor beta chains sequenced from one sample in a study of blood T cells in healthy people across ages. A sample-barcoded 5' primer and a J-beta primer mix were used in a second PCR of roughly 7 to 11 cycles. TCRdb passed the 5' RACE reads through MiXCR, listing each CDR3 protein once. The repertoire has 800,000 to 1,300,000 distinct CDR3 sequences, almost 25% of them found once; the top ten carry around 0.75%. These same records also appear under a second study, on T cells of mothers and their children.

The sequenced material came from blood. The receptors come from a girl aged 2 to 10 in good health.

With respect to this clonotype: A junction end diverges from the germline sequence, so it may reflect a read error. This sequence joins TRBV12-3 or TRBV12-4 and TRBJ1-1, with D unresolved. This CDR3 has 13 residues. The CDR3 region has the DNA TGTGCCAGCAGTATGACCGTGAGGACTGAAGCCTTCTTT. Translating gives CASSMTVRTEAFF.

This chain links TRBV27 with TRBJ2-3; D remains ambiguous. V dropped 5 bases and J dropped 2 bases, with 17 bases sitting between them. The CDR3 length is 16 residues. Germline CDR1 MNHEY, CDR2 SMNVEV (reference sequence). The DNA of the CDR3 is TGTGCCAGCAGTCTATATCCCGATCCAGTCACAGATACGCAGTATTTT. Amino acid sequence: CASSLYPDPVTDTQYF.

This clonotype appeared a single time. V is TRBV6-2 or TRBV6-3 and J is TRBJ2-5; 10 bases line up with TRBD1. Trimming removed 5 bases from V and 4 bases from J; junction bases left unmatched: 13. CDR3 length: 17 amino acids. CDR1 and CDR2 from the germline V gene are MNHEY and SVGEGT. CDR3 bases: TGTGCCAGCAGTAATTTACGGGACAGGGGATTCAGAGAGACCCAGTACTTC. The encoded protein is CASSNLRDRGFRETQYF.

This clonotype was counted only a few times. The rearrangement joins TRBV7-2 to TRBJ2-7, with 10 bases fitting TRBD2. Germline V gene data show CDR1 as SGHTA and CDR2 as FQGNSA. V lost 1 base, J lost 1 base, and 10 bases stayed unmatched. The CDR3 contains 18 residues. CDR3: CASSLGASGRTLSYEQYF. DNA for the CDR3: TGTGCCAGCAGCTTAGGGGCTAGCGGGAGAACTTTGTCCTACGAGCAGTACTTC.

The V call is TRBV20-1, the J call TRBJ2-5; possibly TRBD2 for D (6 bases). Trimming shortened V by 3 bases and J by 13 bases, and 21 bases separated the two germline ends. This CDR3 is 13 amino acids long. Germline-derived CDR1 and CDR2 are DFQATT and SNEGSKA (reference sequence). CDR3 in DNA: TGCAGTGCTAGTTCGGCTAGCGTCTACGAGCGGTACTTC. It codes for CSASSASVYERYF.

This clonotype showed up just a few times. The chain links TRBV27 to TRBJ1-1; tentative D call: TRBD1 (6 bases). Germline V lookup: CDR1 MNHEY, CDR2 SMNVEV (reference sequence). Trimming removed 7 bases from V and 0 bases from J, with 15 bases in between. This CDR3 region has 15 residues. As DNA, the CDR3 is TGTGCCAGCAATACAGGGCCCAACCTGAACACTGAAGCTTTCTTT. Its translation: CASNTGPNLNTEAFF.

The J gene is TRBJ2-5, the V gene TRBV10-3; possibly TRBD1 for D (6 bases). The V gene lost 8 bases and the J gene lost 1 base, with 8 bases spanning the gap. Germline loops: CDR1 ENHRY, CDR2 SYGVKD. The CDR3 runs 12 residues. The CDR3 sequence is CAISRGQETQYF. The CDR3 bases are TGTGCCATCTCCAGGGGCCAAGAGACCCAGTACTTC.

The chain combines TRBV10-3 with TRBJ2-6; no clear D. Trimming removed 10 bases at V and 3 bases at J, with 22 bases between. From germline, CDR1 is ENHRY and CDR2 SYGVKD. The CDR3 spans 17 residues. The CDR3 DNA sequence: TGTGCCAGTCTTGCGCTCATTGATGGCGGTGGGGCCAACGTCCTGACTTTC. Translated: CASLALIDGGGANVLTF.

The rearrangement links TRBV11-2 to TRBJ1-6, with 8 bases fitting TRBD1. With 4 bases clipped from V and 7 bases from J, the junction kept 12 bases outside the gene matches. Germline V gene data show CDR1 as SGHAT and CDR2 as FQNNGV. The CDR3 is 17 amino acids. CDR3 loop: CASSSEDRGFGNSPLHF. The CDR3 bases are TGTGCCAGCAGCTCGGAAGACAGGGGTTTTGGGAATTCACCCCTCCACTTT.

CDR3 nucleotide sequence: TGTGCCAGCAGTTCAGGACTCGACAGGGTGTATGGCTACACCTTC. Residues: CASSSGLDRVYGYTF. The rearrangement uses TRBV27 and TRBJ1-2, with 7 bases aligning to TRBD1. Germline V gives CDR1 MNHEY, CDR2 SMNVEV (reference sequence). This CDR3 is built from 15 residues. Trimming took 4 bases from V and 5 from J; bases not matched to a gene: 10.

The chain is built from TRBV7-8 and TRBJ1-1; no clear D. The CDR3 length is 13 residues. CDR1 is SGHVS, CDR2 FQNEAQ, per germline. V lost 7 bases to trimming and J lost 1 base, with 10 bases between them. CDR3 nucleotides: TGTGCCAGCAACGCAGACCGGAACACTGAAGCTTTCTTT. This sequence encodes CASNADRNTEAFF.

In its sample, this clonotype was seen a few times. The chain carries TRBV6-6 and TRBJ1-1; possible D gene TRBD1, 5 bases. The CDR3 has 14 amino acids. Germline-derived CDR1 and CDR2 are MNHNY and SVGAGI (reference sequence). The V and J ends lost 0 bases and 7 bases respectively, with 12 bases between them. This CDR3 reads CASSYSRGAIEAFF. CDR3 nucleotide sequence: TGTGCCAGCAGTTACTCGAGGGGAGCCATTGAAGCTTTCTTT.

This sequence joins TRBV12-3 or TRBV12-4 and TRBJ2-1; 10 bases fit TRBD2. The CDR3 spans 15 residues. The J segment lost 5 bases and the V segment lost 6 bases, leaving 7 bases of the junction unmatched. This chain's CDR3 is CASRIGTSANNEQFF. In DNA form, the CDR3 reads TGTGCCAGCAGAATCGGGACTAGCGCAAACAATGAGCAGTTCTTC.

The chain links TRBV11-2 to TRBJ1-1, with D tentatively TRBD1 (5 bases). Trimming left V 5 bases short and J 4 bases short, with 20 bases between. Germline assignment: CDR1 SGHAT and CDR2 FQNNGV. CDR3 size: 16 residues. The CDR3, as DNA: TGTGCCAGCAGCCCATGGACACCGGAGGTAGGCACTGAAGCTTTCTTT. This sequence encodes CASSPWTPEVGTEAFF.